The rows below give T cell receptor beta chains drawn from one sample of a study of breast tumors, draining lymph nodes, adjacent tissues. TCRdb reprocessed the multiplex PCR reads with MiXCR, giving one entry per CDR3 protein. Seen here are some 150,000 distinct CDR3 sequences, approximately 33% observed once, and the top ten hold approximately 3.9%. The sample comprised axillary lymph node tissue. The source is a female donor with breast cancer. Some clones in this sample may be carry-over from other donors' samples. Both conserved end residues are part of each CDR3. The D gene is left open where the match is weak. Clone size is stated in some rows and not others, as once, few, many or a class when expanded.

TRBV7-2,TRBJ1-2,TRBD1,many,CASSPTGVVGYTF,TGTGCCAGCAGCCCGACAGGGGTGGTCGGCTACACCTTC
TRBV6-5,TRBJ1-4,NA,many,CASRGPTNEKLFF,TGTGCCAGCAGAGGGCCCACTAATGAAAAACTGTTTTTT
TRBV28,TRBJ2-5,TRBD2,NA,CASSFKRGGETQYF,TGTGCCAGCAGTTTCAAGCGGGGGGGGGAGACCCAGTACTTC
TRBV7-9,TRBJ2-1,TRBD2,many,CASGSRGGAAGEQFF,TGTGCCAGCGGCTCCCGGGGGGGAGCGGCCGGTGAGCAGTTCTTC
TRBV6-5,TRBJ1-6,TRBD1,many,CASSLVTGGPHSPLHF,TGTGCCAGCAGTTTAGTGACAGGGGGGCCCCATTCACCCCTCCACTTT
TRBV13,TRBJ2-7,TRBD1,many,CASSLGTTGGSYEQYF,TGTGCCAGCAGCTTAGGGACGACAGGGGGGTCCTACGAGCAGTACTTC
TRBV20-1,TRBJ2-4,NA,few,CSARVGNAAAKNIQYF,TGCAGTGCCAGAGTCGGTAACGCAGCGGCCAAAAACATTCAGTACTTC
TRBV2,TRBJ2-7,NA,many,CASSAYILSYEQYF,TGTGCCAGCAGTGCCTACATCCTCTCCTACGAGCAGTACTTC
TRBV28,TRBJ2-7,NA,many,CASSTGGPSYEQYF,TGTGCCAGCAGTACGGGGGGCCCTTCCTACGAGCAGTACTTC
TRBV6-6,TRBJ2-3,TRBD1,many,CASSPGTVPDTQYF,TGTGCCAGCAGTCCCGGGACAGTTCCAGATACGCAGTATTTT
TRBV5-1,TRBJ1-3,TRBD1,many,CASSLGDSLFSGNTIYF,TGCGCCAGCAGCTTGGGGGACAGCCTGTTCTCTGGAAACACCATATATTTT
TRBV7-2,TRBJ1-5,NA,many,CASSLVGGDSNQPQHF,TGTGCCAGCAGCTTAGTAGGAGGAGATAGCAATCAGCCCCAGCATTTT
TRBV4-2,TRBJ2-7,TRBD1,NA,CASSQDLRQGSNEQYF,TGTGCCAGCAGCCAAGACCTGAGACAGGGGTCCAACGAGCAGTACTTC
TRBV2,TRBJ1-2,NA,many,CASMMGTNGYTF,TGTGCCAGCATGATGGGAACGAATGGCTACACCTTC
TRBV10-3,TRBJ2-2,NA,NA,CPIPKVEGRTGELFF,TGTCCCATTCCCAAAGTGGAGGGCCGCACCGGGGAGCTGTTTTTT
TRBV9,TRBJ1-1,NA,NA,CASSAWNTEAFF,TGTGCCAGCAGCGCTTGGAACACTGAAGCTTTCTTT
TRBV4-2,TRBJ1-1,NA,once,CASSQTTTSEAFF,TGTGCCAGCAGCCAGACAACAACAAGTGAAGCTTTCTTT
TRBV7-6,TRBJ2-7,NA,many,CASSQTSGTPSYEQYF,TGTGCCAGCAGCCAGACCTCCGGGACACCCTCCTACGAGCAGTACTTC
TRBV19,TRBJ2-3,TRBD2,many,CASRFTSGGADTQYF,TGTGCCAGTCGGTTTACTAGCGGGGGAGCAGATACGCAGTATTTT
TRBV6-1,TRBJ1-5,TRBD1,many,CASSVGDSSNQPQHF,TGTGCCAGCAGTGTAGGGGACAGCAGCAATCAGCCCCAGCATTTT
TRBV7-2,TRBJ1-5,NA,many,CASSLGGQPNQPQHF,TGTGCCAGCAGCTTAGGTGGGCAGCCCAATCAGCCCCAGCATTTT
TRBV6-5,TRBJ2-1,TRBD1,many,CASSYGGQNNEQFF,TGTGCCAGCAGTTACGGGGGACAGAACAATGAGCAGTTCTTC
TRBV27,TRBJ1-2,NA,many,CASSYGGGGGNGYTF,TGTGCCAGCAGTTACGGTGGGGGAGGAGGCAATGGCTACACCTTC
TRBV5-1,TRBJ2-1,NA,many,CASSLSANEQFF,TGCGCCAGCAGCTTGTCAGCCAATGAGCAGTTCTTC
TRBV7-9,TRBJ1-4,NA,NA,CTSSLGREKLFF,TGTACCAGCAGCCTAGGCCGGGAAAAACTGTTTTTT
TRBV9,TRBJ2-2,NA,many,CASSVGGTGELFF,TGTGCCAGCAGCGTAGGCGGGACCGGGGAGCTGTTTTTT
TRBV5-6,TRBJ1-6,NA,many,CASSLGQTGSPLHF,TGTGCCAGCAGCTTGGGGCAGACGGGGTCACCCCTCCACTTT
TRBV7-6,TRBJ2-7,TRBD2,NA,CASSSTIQGTSSYEQYF,TGTGCCAGCAGCTCGACCATCCAAGGGACTAGCTCCTACGAGCAGTACTTC
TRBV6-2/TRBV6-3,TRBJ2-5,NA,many,CASSRGRRETQYF,TGTGCCAGCAGTAGGGGGAGGCGGGAGACCCAGTACTTC
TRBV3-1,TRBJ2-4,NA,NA,CASRTGIHIAKNIQYF,TGTGCCAGCAGGACCGGGATACATATAGCCAAAAACATTCAGTACTTC
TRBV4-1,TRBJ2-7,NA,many,CASSQDQDSSYEQYF,TGCGCCAGCAGCCAAGATCAGGACAGCTCCTACGAGCAGTACTTC
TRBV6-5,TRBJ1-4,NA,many,CASSQDPPGGMTEKLFF,TGTGCCAGCAGTCAGGACCCCCCGGGGGGAATGACTGAAAAACTGTTTTTT
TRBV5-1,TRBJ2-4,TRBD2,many,CASSTGGGNIQYF,TGCGCCAGCAGCACCGGGGGGGGGAACATTCAGTACTTC
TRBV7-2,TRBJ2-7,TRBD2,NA,CASALGLAGGRSSYEQCF,TGTGCCAGCGCCCTCGGACTAGCGGGAGGGCGGAGCTCCTACGAGCAGTGCTTC
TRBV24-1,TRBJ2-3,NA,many,CATSDPARTDTTDTQYF,TGTGCCACCAGTGATCCGGCCCGGACGGATACGACTGATACGCAGTATTTT
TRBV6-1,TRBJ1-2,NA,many,CASRADLGAGYTF,TGTGCCAGCAGGGCTGACCTTGGGGCTGGCTACACCTTC
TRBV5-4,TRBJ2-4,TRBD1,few,CASSSRTGLAKNIQYF,TGTGCCAGCAGCAGCCGGACAGGTTTAGCCAAAAACATTCAGTACTTC
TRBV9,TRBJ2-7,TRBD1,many,CASSVDRGEQYF,TGTGCCAGCAGCGTAGACAGGGGCGAGCAGTACTTC
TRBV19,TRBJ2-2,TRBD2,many,CASSIQLAGYANTGELFF,TGTGCCAGTAGTATTCAGCTAGCGGGGTATGCGAACACCGGGGAGCTGTTTTTT
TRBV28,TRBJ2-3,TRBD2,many,CASSYKTSVSDTQYF,TGTGCCAGCAGTTACAAGACTAGCGTGTCTGATACGCAGTATTTT
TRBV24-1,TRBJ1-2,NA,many,CATSEGRDYGYTF,TGTGCCACCAGTGAAGGCAGGGACTATGGCTACACCTTC
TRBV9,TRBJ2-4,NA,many,CASSGGQGGNIQYF,TGTGCCAGCAGCGGAGGGCAGGGGGGAAACATTCAGTACTTC
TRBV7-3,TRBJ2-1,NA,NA,CASSYVGGADNEQFF,TGTGCCAGCAGCTACGTAGGGGGGGCGGACAATGAGCAGTTCTTC
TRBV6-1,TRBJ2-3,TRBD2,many,CASSALGASGSTDTQYF,TGTGCCAGCAGTGCCCTCGGGGCTAGCGGGAGCACAGATACGCAGTATTTT
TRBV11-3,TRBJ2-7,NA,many,CASSLTAAYEQYF,TGTGCCAGCAGCTTAACGGCGGCCTACGAGCAGTACTTC
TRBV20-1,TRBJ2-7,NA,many,CSASTREDTLSYEQYF,TGCAGTGCTAGCACCAGGGAGGACACTCTCTCCTACGAGCAGTACTTC
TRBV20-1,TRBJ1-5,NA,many,CSAREGSVRNQPQHF,TGCAGTGCTAGAGAAGGGAGTGTACGCAATCAGCCCCAGCATTTT
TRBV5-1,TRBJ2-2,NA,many,CASSLGQQNTGELFF,TGCGCCAGCAGCCTAGGACAGCAGAACACCGGGGAGCTGTTTTTT
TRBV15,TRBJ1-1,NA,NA,CATSRAQRTEAFF,TGTGCCACCAGCAGGGCCCAGAGGACTGAAGCTTTCTTT
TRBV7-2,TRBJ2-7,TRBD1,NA,CASRTGGAVYEQYF,TGTGCCAGCAGGACAGGGGGAGCAGTCTACGAGCAGTACTTC
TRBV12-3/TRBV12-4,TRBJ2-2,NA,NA,CASSLSEGDTGELFF,TGTGCCAGCAGTTTATCCGAGGGGGACACCGGGGAGCTGTTTTTT
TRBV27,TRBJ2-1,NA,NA,CASSLRVPTLGRSYNEQFF,TGTGCCAGCAGTTTAAGAGTGCCAACCTTGGGGCGATCCTACAATGAGCAGTTCTTC